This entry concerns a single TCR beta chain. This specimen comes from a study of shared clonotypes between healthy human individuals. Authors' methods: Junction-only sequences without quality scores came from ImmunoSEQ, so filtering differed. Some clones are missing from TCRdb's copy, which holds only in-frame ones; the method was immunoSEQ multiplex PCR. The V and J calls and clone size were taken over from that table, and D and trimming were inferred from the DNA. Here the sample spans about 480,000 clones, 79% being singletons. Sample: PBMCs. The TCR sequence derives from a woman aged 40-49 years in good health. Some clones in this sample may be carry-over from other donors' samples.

The CDR3 loop reads CASSSQAGVGQTQYF. Written as DNA, the CDR3 is TGTGCCAGCAGTTCGCAAGCGGGAGTCGGACAGACCCAGTACTTC. V and J are TRBV2 and TRBJ2-5; 8 nucleotides line up with TRBD2. Germline V CDR1 and CDR2: SNHLY, FYNNEI. V lost 5 bases and J lost 6; bases outside the gene matches: 11. The CDR3 covers 15 residues.